This T cell receptor beta chain is drawn from a study of PD-L1 blockade in urothelial cancer. About the study: Individuals in the cohort had been given 0 to 3 earlier chemotherapy regimens.

Of note for this clone: Its antigen is not identified.

V shed 3 bases and J shed 8 bases, with 20 bases lying between them. The CDR3 totals 16 residues. In germline, CDR1 is MNHEY, CDR2 SVGAGI. Synthetic spike-ins, TCR analog templates, were added into each PCR. Measured with immunoSEQ multiplex PCR; TCRdb has only the in-frame clones, and not every one. The table includes about 57,000 clones, about 86% detected once. Study conclusions and caveats: Pretreatment TCR clonality in blood, when below the median, was predictive of better survival.

Locally advanced or metastatic urothelial carcinoma affected the patients. The sample in question was PBMCs, obtained around atezolizumab (anti-PD-L1) treatment. The J gene is TRBJ2-1, the V gene TRBV6-5; weak D call: TRBD2 (6 bases). The sequence derives from a man over 45 with urothelial cancer. The CDR3 loop is CASSYRRAREGHEQFF. The CDR3 region has the DNA TGTGCCAGCAGTTATAGAAGGGCGCGGGAAGGTCATGAGCAGTTCTTC.